Below, 13 T cell receptor beta chains from the same sample are listed, as sequenced in a study of blood T cells in healthy people across ages. Then a second PCR, running roughly 7 to 11 cycles, was carried out with a sample-barcoded 5' primer and a J-beta primer mix. One entry per CDR3 protein results from TCRdb running MiXCR on the 5' RACE reads. The table has some 1,000,000 distinct CDR3 sequences, approximately 25% seen once. The same sample was also used in a study of T cells of mothers and their children.

Sequenced input: blood. The receptor set was obtained from a girl aged 2-10 years in good health.

V gene TRBV5-1 combines with J gene TRBJ2-2; D possibly matches TRBD1 or TRBD2 (6 bases each). This CDR3 spans 15 amino acids. Trimming pared 5 bases from V and 5 bases from J, leaving 16 bases between. The V gene's germline CDR1 is SGHRS and CDR2 YFSETQ. CDR3 protein: CASRGGLARTGELFF. The CDR3 DNA sequence: TGCGCCAGCAGGGGGGGCCTAGCGAGGACCGGGGAGCTGTTTTTT.

The chain has TRBV29-1 and TRBJ2-5; 11 nucleotides agree with TRBD2. The last part of the DNA fits TRBJ2-1 better; the J call may be wrong. The CDR3 runs to 14 residues. CDR1 is SQVTM and CDR2 is ANQGSEA in the germline V gene. The CDR3 loop reads CSVHSGRDAHEQFF. The CDR3 DNA reads as TGCAGCGTCCATAGCGGGAGGGATGCTCATGAGCAGTTCTTC.

This clonotype showed up just a few times. This sequence joins TRBV7-2 and TRBJ2-7, with TRBD1 identical over 7 bases. Germline V gene data show CDR1 as SGHTA and CDR2 as FQGNSA. Trimming took 2 bases from V and 3 from J; bases not matched to a gene: 4. This CDR3 region has 14 residues. The CDR3 DNA follows: TGTGCCAGCAGCTTATTAGGACAGGTCTACGAGCAGTACTTC. It is translated as CASSLLGQVYEQYF.

The chain employs TRBV5-5 and TRBJ1-1; 7 bases match TRBD1. The CDR3 contains 15 residues. Germline V gene data show CDR1 as SGHKS and CDR2 as YYEKEE (reference sequence). V dropped 5 bases and J dropped 1; count of bases not matched to a gene: 8. CDR3 region: CASRSQDRRNTEAFF. The CDR3 coding sequence is TGTGCCAGCAGATCCCAGGACAGGCGGAACACTGAAGCTTTCTTT.

The sample holds a few counts of this clonotype. The rearrangement uses TRBV11-3 and TRBJ2-7, with 8 positions matching TRBD1. Germline V CDR1 and CDR2: SGHNT, YENEEA. The V and J ends lost 5 bases and 6 bases, in that order; junction bases with no gene match: 6. This CDR3 has 13 residues. CDR3 nucleotide sequence: TGTGCCAGCAGCCCCGAGACAGGGGTCGAGCAGTACTTC. Residues: CASSPETGVEQYF.

The V and J genes are TRBV24-1 and TRBJ2-3; D gene unclear. Germline CDR1 is KGHDR and CDR2 is SFDVKD. The CDR3 runs 16 residues. The V end was cut by 8 bases, the J end by 2 bases, with 19 bases between. The CDR3 protein is CATKSTRAGITDTQYF. The DNA of the CDR3 is TGTGCCACCAAGTCAACAAGGGCAGGAATCACAGATACGCAGTATTTT.

As for this clonotype: At one end, the junction sequence differs from germline, possibly due to a read error. The V gene is TRBV12-3 or TRBV12-4, the J gene TRBJ2-2; TRBD2 is a possible D gene (5 bases). The CDR3 spans 15 residues. The CDR3 sequence is CASSPEVVASGELFF. In DNA form, the CDR3 reads TGTGCCAGCAGTCCTGAAGTTGTTGCGTCCGGGGAACTGTTTTTT.

This clonotype was counted between two and nine times. The V and J genes are TRBV2 and TRBJ2-6; 7 bases map to TRBD2. Germline V CDR1 and CDR2: SNHLY, FYNNEI. The CDR3 is made up of 18 amino acids. V shed 7 bases, J shed 0 bases, and the junction held 12 bases outside the gene matches. The CDR3, as DNA: TGTGCCAGCAATGTTTTCCCTAGCGGAGGCTCTGGGGCCAACGTCCTGACTTTC. Translation: CASNVFPSGGSGANVLTF.

This clonotype came up a few times. This chain joins TRBV24-1 and TRBJ2-2; possible D gene TRBD1, 6 bases. CDR1 is KGHDR, CDR2 SFDVKD, per germline. This CDR3 spans 16 amino acids. With 4 bases removed from V and 3 bases from J, the gap between germline ends came to 14 bases. The CDR3 reads CATSDVKGQYTGELFF. CDR3 sequence (DNA): TGTGCCACCAGTGACGTGAAAGGACAGTACACCGGGGAGCTGTTTTTT.

This clonotype was seen only a few times. This rearrangement joins TRBV7-6 to TRBJ2-3; D is undetermined. This CDR3 is built from 14 residues. The germline V gene has CDR1 SGHVS and CDR2 FNYEAQ. The ends were cut back, 0 bases at V and 4 bases at J, with 8 bases in the middle. The CDR3 here is CASSLAYHPDTQYF. In nucleotides, the CDR3 is TGTGCCAGCAGCTTAGCCTATCATCCAGATACGCAGTATTTT.

V usage is TRBV15 and J usage is TRBJ2-5, with D unclear. Germline V lookup: CDR1 LNHNV, CDR2 YYDKDF (reference sequence). With 1 base removed from V and 5 bases from J, the gap between germline ends came to 5 bases. The CDR3 is made up of 12 amino acids. The CDR3 region is CATSRAGETQYF. The DNA of the CDR3 is TGTGCCACCAGCAGAGCTGGCGAGACCCAGTACTTC.

Many counts were recorded for this clonotype. The rearrangement joins TRBV4-3 to TRBJ2-2, with D hard to call. The ends were cut back, 0 bases at V and 4 bases at J, with 9 bases in the middle. This CDR3 spans 15 amino acids. Germline CDR1 reads LGHNA; CDR2 reads YSLEER. CDR3 sequence (DNA): TGCGCCAGCAGCCAAGATCGGATGATCACCGGGGAGCTGTTTTTT. This codes for CASSQDRMITGELFF.

The gene calls are TRBV24-1 and TRBJ1-2; 8 bases fit TRBD1. The CDR3 length is 13 residues. The junction had 5 bases not matched to a gene; V was cut back by 7 bases and J by 5 bases. Germline V lookup: CDR1 KGHDR, CDR2 SFDVKD. The CDR3: CATRKTGEYGYTF. Written as DNA, the CDR3 is TGTGCCACCAGAAAGACAGGGGAGTATGGCTACACCTTC.